The rows below give T cell receptor beta chains drawn from one sample of a study of T cell changes during pregnancy in multiple sclerosis. Profiled with immunoSEQ multiplex PCR; TCRdb holds only in-frame clones, not every one. The top ten hold roughly 1.2% of the sample, which has 55,000 to 85,000 clones, around 90% seen once. The specimen comprised peripheral blood, sampled in the third trimester of pregnancy. All receptors come from a female donor with multiple sclerosis, enrolled in a pregnancy study. Both conserved end residues are part of each CDR3. Fields, in order: CDR3 protein, CDR3 DNA, V gene, D gene, J gene, clone size. D genes are given only for firm matches. Clone sizes are given selectively: once, few, many, or a class where the clone is expanded.

CDR3aa: CASSLDPGVNTEAFF
CDR3nt: TGTGCCAGCAGCTTGGATCCGGGGGTGAACACTGAAGCTTTCTTT
v_gene: TRBV5-4
d_gene: -
j_gene: TRBJ1-1
abundance: -

CDR3aa: CASSLEGGYYGYTF
CDR3nt: TGTGCCAGCAGCTTGGAAGGGGGCTACTATGGCTACACCTTC
v_gene: TRBV5-4
d_gene: TRBD1
j_gene: TRBJ1-2
abundance: -

CDR3aa: CASSLRGRALKDTQYF
CDR3nt: TGTGCCAGCAGCTTACGGGGGAGGGCCTTAAAAGATACGCAGTATTTT
v_gene: TRBV7-2
d_gene: TRBD2
j_gene: TRBJ2-3
abundance: -

CDR3aa: CASSPGRGGETQYF
CDR3nt: TGTGCCAGCAGCCCCGGGAGGGGGGGGGAGACCCAGTACTTC
v_gene: TRBV7-7
d_gene: TRBD2
j_gene: TRBJ2-5
abundance: -

CDR3aa: CASSLTRSGTDTQYF
CDR3nt: TGTGCCAGCAGTCTTACTAGATCAGGCACAGATACGCAGTATTTT
v_gene: TRBV4-2
d_gene: -
j_gene: TRBJ2-3
abundance: -

CDR3aa: CASSRAGSGSYNEQFF
CDR3nt: TGTGCCAGCAGCCGGGCGGGCAGCGGCTCCTACAATGAGCAGTTCTTC
v_gene: TRBV4-2
d_gene: -
j_gene: TRBJ2-1
abundance: -

CDR3aa: CASSLGQGAGYTF
CDR3nt: TGTGCCAGCAGCTTGGGACAGGGGGCTGGCTACACCTTC
v_gene: TRBV5-4
d_gene: TRBD1
j_gene: TRBJ1-2
abundance: -

CDR3aa: CASSRPPGLAVEQYF
CDR3nt: TGTGCCAGTAGTCGCCCCCCCGGACTAGCGGTCGAGCAGTACTTC
v_gene: TRBV19
d_gene: TRBD2
j_gene: TRBJ2-7
abundance: -

CDR3aa: CASSQDSSGTLSYEQYF
CDR3nt: TGCGCCAGCAGCCAAGACAGCTCCGGGACTCTATCCTACGAGCAGTACTTC
v_gene: TRBV4-3
d_gene: -
j_gene: TRBJ2-7
abundance: -

CDR3aa: CASSAYGNTGELFF
CDR3nt: TGTGCCAGCAGCGCTTACGGGAACACCGGGGAGCTGTTTTTT
v_gene: TRBV9
d_gene: -
j_gene: TRBJ2-2
abundance: once

CDR3aa: CASSLGLAFSTDTQYF
CDR3nt: TGCGCCAGCAGCTTAGGACTAGCGTTTAGCACAGATACGCAGTATTTT
v_gene: TRBV5-1
d_gene: TRBD2
j_gene: TRBJ2-3
abundance: once

CDR3aa: CASSLFGQAGGRPHEKLFF
CDR3nt: TGTGCCAGCAGCTTGTTTGGACAGGCTGGTGGGCGGCCGCATGAAAAACTGTTTTTT
v_gene: TRBV5-6
d_gene: TRBD1
j_gene: TRBJ1-4
abundance: -

CDR3aa: CATGWEAFF
CDR3nt: TGTGCCACGGGATGGGAAGCTTTCTTT
v_gene: TRBV7-9
d_gene: -
j_gene: TRBJ1-1
abundance: -

CDR3aa: CASSYSTGGVGAFF
CDR3nt: TGTGCCAGCAGCTATAGCACGGGCGGGGTTGGAGCTTTCTTT
v_gene: TRBV5-5
d_gene: -
j_gene: TRBJ1-1
abundance: -

CDR3aa: CASSLELAGSSYEQYF
CDR3nt: TGTGCCAGCAGCTTAGAACTAGCGGGGAGCTCCTACGAGCAGTACTTC
v_gene: TRBV11-2
d_gene: TRBD2
j_gene: TRBJ2-7
abundance: -

CDR3aa: CASSSRGFQGFGRAFF
CDR3nt: TGTGCCAGCAGCTCCAGGGGGTTTCAGGGTTTCGGTCGAGCTTTCTTT
v_gene: TRBV14
d_gene: TRBD1
j_gene: TRBJ1-1
abundance: -

CDR3aa: CASSMGLGQETQYF
CDR3nt: TGTGCCAGTAGTATGGGACTGGGGCAAGAGACCCAGTACTTC
v_gene: TRBV19
d_gene: -
j_gene: TRBJ2-5
abundance: -

CDR3aa: CASSLALSAGEQYF
CDR3nt: TGTGCCAGCAGCTTGGCTCTTAGCGCGGGCGAGCAGTACTTC
v_gene: TRBV5-4
d_gene: -
j_gene: TRBJ2-7
abundance: -

CDR3aa: CASSQAPSGGNEQFF
CDR3nt: TGCGCCAGCAGCCAGGCGCCTAGCGGGGGCAATGAGCAGTTCTTC
v_gene: TRBV4-1
d_gene: TRBD2
j_gene: TRBJ2-1
abundance: -

CDR3aa: CASSLVTGDGNTIYF
CDR3nt: TGCGCCAGCAGCTTGGTAACAGGGGATGGAAACACCATATATTTT
v_gene: TRBV5-1
d_gene: TRBD1
j_gene: TRBJ1-3
abundance: -

CDR3aa: CASSPNTRTGANVLTF
CDR3nt: TGTGCCAGCAGCCCAAATACAAGAACTGGGGCCAACGTCCTGACTTTC
v_gene: TRBV6-4
d_gene: -
j_gene: TRBJ2-6
abundance: -

CDR3aa: CASSPFPRGRPRGNEQFF
CDR3nt: TGTGCCAGCAGCCCCTTCCCTAGAGGCAGACCCCGAGGGAATGAGCAGTTCTTC
v_gene: TRBV4-2
d_gene: -
j_gene: TRBJ2-1
abundance: -

CDR3aa: CASSLSGQNTEAFF
CDR3nt: TGTGCCAGCAGTTTATCGGGACAGAACACTGAAGCTTTCTTT
v_gene: TRBV11-3
d_gene: -
j_gene: TRBJ1-1
abundance: once

CDR3aa: CATARDSGTDTQYF
CDR3nt: TGTGCCACCGCCCGGGACAGTGGCACAGATACGCAGTATTTT
v_gene: TRBV9
d_gene: TRBD1
j_gene: TRBJ2-3
abundance: once

CDR3aa: CASRYDRGDRGNQPQHF
CDR3nt: TGCGCCAGCAGGTACGACAGGGGCGATCGGGGCAATCAGCCCCAGCATTTT
v_gene: TRBV10-1
d_gene: TRBD1
j_gene: TRBJ1-5
abundance: once

CDR3aa: CASSSTGGSSYNEQFF
CDR3nt: TGCGCCAGCAGCTCAACCGGCGGTAGCTCCTACAATGAGCAGTTCTTC
v_gene: TRBV5-1
d_gene: -
j_gene: TRBJ2-1
abundance: -

CDR3aa: CASSQPGSLEWTQYF
CDR3nt: TGTGCCAGCAGCCAGCCGGGGTCCCTGGAATGGACCCAGTACTTC
v_gene: TRBV14
d_gene: -
j_gene: TRBJ2-5
abundance: once

CDR3aa: CASSELLAGDEQYF
CDR3nt: TGTGCCAGCAGTGAACTACTAGCGGGAGACGAGCAGTACTTC
v_gene: TRBV6-1
d_gene: TRBD2
j_gene: TRBJ2-7
abundance: -

CDR3aa: CASSRTGRDYGYTF
CDR3nt: TGTGCCAGCAGCCGGACAGGTCGGGACTATGGCTACACCTTC
v_gene: TRBV28
d_gene: TRBD1
j_gene: TRBJ1-2
abundance: -

CDR3aa: CSVGRTGFGYNEQFF
CDR3nt: TGCAGCGTTGGCCGGACAGGTTTCGGCTACAATGAGCAGTTCTTC
v_gene: TRBV29-1
d_gene: TRBD1
j_gene: TRBJ2-1
abundance: -

CDR3aa: CASSTTGTGGGELFF
CDR3nt: TGCGCCAGCAGCACAACCGGGACAGGGGGCGGGGAGCTGTTTTTT
v_gene: TRBV5-1
d_gene: TRBD1
j_gene: TRBJ2-2
abundance: -

CDR3aa: CASSEAPPGTGTETQYF
CDR3nt: TGTGCCAGCAGTGAAGCTCCTCCCGGGACAGGGACGGAGACCCAGTACTTC
v_gene: TRBV2
d_gene: TRBD1
j_gene: TRBJ2-5
abundance: -

CDR3aa: CAWVGTFSGNTIYF
CDR3nt: TGTGCCTGGGTTGGGACTTTCTCTGGAAACACCATATATTTT
v_gene: TRBV30
d_gene: -
j_gene: TRBJ1-3
abundance: -

CDR3aa: CASSVGLAGAKNIQYF
CDR3nt: TGTGCCAGCAGCGTAGGGCTAGCGGGAGCCAAAAACATTCAGTACTTC
v_gene: TRBV9
d_gene: TRBD2
j_gene: TRBJ2-4
abundance: -

CDR3aa: CASSASPKGAANYGYTF
CDR3nt: TGCGCCAGCAGCGCCTCACCTAAAGGGGCAGCTAACTATGGCTACACCTTC
v_gene: TRBV5-1
d_gene: -
j_gene: TRBJ1-2
abundance: -

CDR3aa: CASSLQGGNQPQHF
CDR3nt: TGTGCCAGCAGCTTGCAGGGTGGCAATCAGCCCCAGCATTTT
v_gene: TRBV13
d_gene: -
j_gene: TRBJ1-5
abundance: -